This T cell receptor (beta chain) stems from a study of blood T cell repertoires in COVID-19. The overall study: Sites in the United States, Italy and Spain provided acute and convalescent COVID-19 samples. PBMCs, B-cell-depleted T cells, or T cells were the source of the cDNA or gDNA that made up the material.

V lost 6 bases, J lost 1 base, and 5 bases stayed unmatched. CDR1 and CDR2 (germline): KGHSH, LQKENI. The CDR3 has 15 amino acids. This clone has a single count. How the authors handled the data: Amplification from reference gene primers served as the basis for estimated nucleated cell counts. TCRdb keeps only in-frame clones here, not all; method: immunoSEQ multiplex PCR. The DNA was the basis for D and trimming; V, J and clone size are from that table. The repertoire includes 170,000 or so clones, around nine tenths of them detected once, and around 13% sits in the top ten. Enrolment of Seattle patients took place during active infection, and they were followed longitudinally.

The chain is built from TRBV18 and TRBJ2-5; 10 positions match TRBD2. Sequences were obtained from peripheral blood. The receptor was derived from a woman aged 70-85 years with COVID-19, enrolled during active disease. For the CDR3, the DNA is TGTGCCAGCTCCCAACTAGCGGGAAGCCAAGAGACCCAGTACTTC. This gives the protein CASSQLAGSQETQYF.